This T cell receptor (beta chain) was captured by sequencing in a study of cytomegalovirus exposure and HLA in healthy donors. As for the study in general: Out of several hundred genotyped donors, about 80% belonged to the Caucasian-associated ancestry cluster. Regarding the study as a whole: In vitro testing confirmed three CMV-associated chains as specific for CMV antigens. A prior analysis recorded that most TCR beta V segments were productive about 87% or about 30% of the time. Later analysis showed TCR association rates varying by HLA locus, highest for DRB1 and lowest for HLA-C.

To note about this clone: Its specificity is not known.

It was with 60 Vbeta and 13 Jbeta primers that the PCR ran. This table comes from immunoSEQ multiplex PCR, and its TCRdb copy is limited to in-frame clones, with some not included. This repertoire shows tens of thousands of clones, about 77% found once; its top ten account for approximately 4.4%. The CDR3 length is 15 residues. Germline CDR1 reads MDHEN; CDR2 reads SYDVKM. V shed 9 bases and J shed 6 bases, with 22 bases lying between them. The sequenced sample was PBMCs. The chain links TRBV28 to TRBJ2-3; D perhaps matches TRBD1 (6 bases). The TCR was taken from a male donor in good health and CMV-seropositive. This CDR3 reads CASLHDRPQGDTQYF. The CDR3 DNA follows: TGTGCCAGTCTACACGACAGGCCCCAGGGGGATACGCAGTATTTT.